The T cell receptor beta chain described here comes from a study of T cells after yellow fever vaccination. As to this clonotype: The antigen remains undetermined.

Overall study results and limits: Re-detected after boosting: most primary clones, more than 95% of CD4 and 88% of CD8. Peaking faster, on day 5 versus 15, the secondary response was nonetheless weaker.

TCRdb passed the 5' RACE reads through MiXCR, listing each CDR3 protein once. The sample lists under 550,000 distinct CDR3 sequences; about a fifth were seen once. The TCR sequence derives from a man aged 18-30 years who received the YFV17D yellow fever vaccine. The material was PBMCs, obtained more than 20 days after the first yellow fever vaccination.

DNA of the CDR3: TGTGCCAGCAGTCGGACAGGGGGCTACTCTGAAGCTTTCTTT. This encodes CASSRTGGYSEAFF. The chain has TRBV28 and TRBJ1-1, with TRBD1 matching over 11 bases. Losses at the gene ends were 5 bases for V and 6 bases for J; bases not matched to a gene: 5. The CDR3 length is 14 residues. Germline V lookup: CDR1 MDHEN, CDR2 SYDVKM.